The rows below give T cell receptor beta chains drawn from one sample of a study of T cell clones after liver transplantation. The antigens these receptors bind are not known. Only in-frame clones appear in the TCRdb table, and some are missing; sequencing was by immunoSEQ multiplex PCR. Of roughly 630 clones in the sample, under 55% were seen once. Sequencing was done on a sample of CD4+ T cells from cultured PBMCs. The receptors come from a human patient who received a liver transplant. Some T cells could come from the graft donor. The CDR3 runs from the conserved cysteine through the conserved F or W. Each record gives: V gene, J gene, D gene, clone size, CDR3 DNA, CDR3 protein. A D gene is named only where the DNA matches it firmly. Expanded clones are given a class, and other clones once, few, many or no size at all.

>TRBV5-4|TRBJ2-4|TRBD2|.
TGTGCCAGCAGCTTGGGGACTAGCGGGGGGGACCTAGCCAAAAACATTCAGTACTTC
CASSLGTSGGDLAKNIQYF
>TRBV19|TRBJ1-5|.|.
TGTGCCAGTAGTATTAATGAGGGGCAGCCCCAGCATTTT
CASSINEGQPQHF
>TRBV6-6|TRBJ2-4|.|.
TGTGCCAGCACCTATGGAACTAGCCTAAACATTCAGTACTTC
CASTYGTSLNIQYF
>TRBV29-1|TRBJ1-2|.|.
TGCAGCGTTGTCGGCAGGGCGATACATGGCTACACCTTC
CSVVGRAIHGYTF
>TRBV11-2|TRBJ2-7|TRBD2|.
TGTGCCAGCAGCTTCTATGGGGTTTCGGCGGGGCTAGCGGGGGACGAGCAGTACTTC
CASSFYGVSAGLAGDEQYF
>TRBV6-4|TRBJ1-2|TRBD1|once
TGTGCCAGCAGTGAACAGGGGGCTGGAGGCTACACCTTC
CASSEQGAGGYTF
>TRBV29-1|TRBJ2-1|.|.
TGCAGCGTTGAAGGAAATTCCCCTACAGGTGAGCAGTTCTTC
CSVEGNSPTGEQFF
>TRBV28|TRBJ1-5|.|.
TGTGCCAGCAGTCCTCGGGCCGCTAGCAATCAGCCCCAGCATTTT
CASSPRAASNQPQHF
>TRBV5-8|TRBJ2-7|.|large
TGTGCCAGCAGCTTGGCCCGCACTCCCTACGAGCAGTACTTC
CASSLARTPYEQYF
>TRBV4-1|TRBJ1-6|.|few
TGCGCCAGCAGCCAAGCCCCAATAGCCCCCCTCCACTTT
CASSQAPIAPLHF
>TRBV7-4|TRBJ2-2|TRBD1|.
TGTGCCAGCAGCTTAAGGGGGCCTCCCCACACCGGGGAGCTGTTTTTT
CASSLRGPPHTGELFF
>TRBV5-1|TRBJ1-6|.|.
TGCGCCAGCAGCTTGGGGACTCAGGGGCCCTATAATTCACCCCTCCACTTT
CASSLGTQGPYNSPLHF
>TRBV9|TRBJ2-1|.|.
TGTGCCAGCAGCGTAGGGTGGAGCGGCCTCAATGAGCAGTTCTTC
CASSVGWSGLNEQFF